This is a list of T cell receptor beta chains from one sample in a study of blood T cell repertoires in COVID-19. Produced via immunoSEQ multiplex PCR; TCRdb's table is partial and in-frame only. The repertoire holds about 160,000 clones, with approximately 88% as singletons. Material for sequencing was peripheral blood. Receptors originate from a man between 65 and 85 years old with acute or convalescent COVID-19. The CDR3 runs from the conserved cysteine through the conserved F or W. D genes are given only for firm matches. Expanded clones get a size class; other rows say once, few or many, or leave the size out.

TGTGCCAGCAGCAAACTAGCGGGGGTGGCAGATACGCAGTATTTT,CASSKLAGVADTQYF,TRBJ2-3,NA,TRBD2,TRBV7-2
TGTGCCAGCAGCCGTGGGGACAATAATGAAAAACTGTTTTTT,CASSRGDNNEKLFF,TRBJ1-4,NA,NA,TRBV28
TGTGCCAGCAGGACAACAGGCGATTCCTCCTACGAGCAGTACTTC,CASRTTGDSSYEQYF,TRBJ2-7,NA,NA,TRBV6-5
TGTGCCAGCAGTCCCCCTTCGGGGTACAATGAGCAGTTCTTC,CASSPPSGYNEQFF,TRBJ2-1,NA,NA,TRBV27
TGCAGCGTCTTACGACAGGGGGCCTATGAGCAGTTCTTC,CSVLRQGAYEQFF,TRBJ2-1,NA,TRBD1,TRBV29-1
TGCGCCAGCAGTTCACAGGGGGGCGACACTGAAGCTTTCTTT,CASSSQGGDTEAFF,TRBJ1-1,NA,TRBD1,TRBV5-1
TGTGCCAGCAGTTTCTCACAGGGCAATCAGCCCCAGCATTTT,CASSFSQGNQPQHF,TRBJ1-5,once,NA,TRBV28
TGTGCCAGCAGCGTAGAACAGGGGATCAATTCACCCCTCCACTTT,CASSVEQGINSPLHF,TRBJ1-6,NA,TRBD1,TRBV9
TGTGCCAGCAGCCGCCGACAGGGCGATAATTCACCCCTCCACTTT,CASSRRQGDNSPLHF,TRBJ1-6,NA,TRBD1,TRBV5-6
TGTGCCAGCAGCCCCAGAGTAGCGGGAGTAGCAGATACGCAGTATTTT,CASSPRVAGVADTQYF,TRBJ2-3,NA,TRBD2,TRBV5-4
TGTGCCAGCAGCCAGGGGATACAAGAGACCCAGTACTTC,CASSQGIQETQYF,TRBJ2-5,once,NA,TRBV11-3
TGTGCCAGCAGCCCCGCGGGAGGGGGCACAGATACGCAGTATTTT,CASSPAGGGTDTQYF,TRBJ2-3,once,TRBD2,TRBV3-1/TRBV3-2
TGTGCCAGCAGTGAACAGTCCAATCAGCCCCAGCATTTT,CASSEQSNQPQHF,TRBJ1-5,NA,NA,TRBV6-1
TGTGCCAGCAGCTGGGTAGCGGGCGGGACCCAGTACTTC,CASSWVAGGTQYF,TRBJ2-5,once,TRBD2,TRBV3-1/TRBV3-2
TGTGCCAGCAGTTTGGACAGGGTTAATTCACCCCTCCACTTT,CASSLDRVNSPLHF,TRBJ1-6,once,TRBD1,TRBV6-5
TGTGCCAGCAGTGCCAACGCCGGGGTTGCAACTAATGAAAAACTGTTTTTT,CASSANAGVATNEKLFF,TRBJ1-4,NA,NA,TRBV6-1
TGTGCCAGCAGTCCAACAGGAGATAGGCAGCCCCAGCATTTT,CASSPTGDRQPQHF,TRBJ1-5,NA,NA,TRBV28
TGTGCCAGCACAACGGGTAGCCCCAAACTGTTTTTT,CASTTGSPKLFF,TRBJ1-4,NA,NA,TRBV2
TGTGCCAGTAGTATGATTAGACAGGGCCAAGAGACCCAGTACTTC,CASSMIRQGQETQYF,TRBJ2-5,NA,TRBD1,TRBV19
TGTGCCAGCAGCAAAGTGCGAAGCTCCTCAACTAATGAAAAACTGTTTTTT,CASSKVRSSSTNEKLFF,TRBJ1-4,NA,NA,TRBV21-1
TGCGCCAGCAGCGTCGGGACAGTAAAAGGCGAGCAGTACTTC,CASSVGTVKGEQYF,TRBJ2-7,NA,TRBD1,TRBV5-1
TGTGCCAGCAGTTCAGGACAGGGGGCCGGCTATGGCTACACCTTC,CASSSGQGAGYGYTF,TRBJ1-2,NA,TRBD1,TRBV27
TGTGCCAGCAGCTCCACAGGGGCTGGGAGTTCACCCCTCCACTTT,CASSSTGAGSSPLHF,TRBJ1-6,NA,TRBD1,TRBV3-1/TRBV3-2
TGTGCCAGTAGTATCCAGGGAGGAACCACAGATACGCAGTATTTT,CASSIQGGTTDTQYF,TRBJ2-3,NA,NA,TRBV19
TGCAGCGTTGCCCAGACTAGCGGGAGTGGGGATACGCAGTATTTT,CSVAQTSGSGDTQYF,TRBJ2-3,few,TRBD2,TRBV29-1
TGCGCCAGCAGCCAAGATCGCCAGGTGAACACTGAAGCTTTCTTT,CASSQDRQVNTEAFF,TRBJ1-1,NA,NA,TRBV4-1
TGCGCCAGCAGCTCTAACCCGACAGGCTCCTATAATTTACCCCTCCACTTT,CASSSNPTGSYNLPLHF,TRBJ1-6,NA,NA,TRBV5-1
TGTGCCAGCAGCTGGGACAGGGCGAACACCGGGGAGCTGTTTTTT,CASSWDRANTGELFF,TRBJ2-2,NA,TRBD1,TRBV7-9
TGTGCCAGCAGCTTAGAATATAGCGGGGCGAACACCGGGGAGCTGTTTTTT,CASSLEYSGANTGELFF,TRBJ2-2,NA,TRBD2,TRBV11-3
TGTGCCAGTAGTATTGGGGCATCGGGTCCGCGGGCTTTCTTT,CASSIGASGPRAFF,TRBJ1-1,NA,NA,TRBV19
TGTGCCAGCAGCCATAGCGGGGGGGCTGATTCAGATACGCAGTATTTT,CASSHSGGADSDTQYF,TRBJ2-3,NA,TRBD2,TRBV3-1/TRBV3-2
TGTGCCAGCAGTTACGGGGCAGGGAAGGGTCGTGGGGAGCAGTACTTC,CASSYGAGKGRGEQYF,TRBJ2-7,NA,NA,TRBV6-5
TGTGCCAGCAGAACCTCACAGTCCCACTATGGCTACACCTTC,CASRTSQSHYGYTF,TRBJ1-2,NA,NA,TRBV6-5
TGTGCCAGCATGGGGACTGGATACAATGAGCAGTTCTTC,CASMGTGYNEQFF,TRBJ2-1,NA,NA,TRBV6-5
TGTGCCAGCAGCCCCAGACAGGGGCGCACTGAAGCTTTCTTT,CASSPRQGRTEAFF,TRBJ1-1,NA,TRBD1,TRBV3-1/TRBV3-2
TGTGCCAGCAGACCACAGGGTCGGAACACTGAAGCTTTCTTT,CASRPQGRNTEAFF,TRBJ1-1,NA,NA,TRBV11-1
TGTGCCAGTAGTTCGTTCCCGAGTCGAAACTACGAGCAGTACTTC,CASSSFPSRNYEQYF,TRBJ2-7,many,NA,TRBV19
TGTGCCAGCAGCCGACCGGGACTAGCGGGGGTTAGGGGGACTGCAGATACGCAGTATTTT,CASSRPGLAGVRGTADTQYF,TRBJ2-3,NA,TRBD2,TRBV6-6
TGCGCCAGCAGCCCAACTTCGACTAGCGGGAGGGACGAGCAGTACTTC,CASSPTSTSGRDEQYF,TRBJ2-7,NA,TRBD2,TRBV4-1
TGCGCCAGCAGCTTTTCCACCGGGACAGATTTCTACGAGCAGTACTTC,CASSFSTGTDFYEQYF,TRBJ2-7,NA,TRBD1,TRBV5-1
TGCAGCGTTGACCGTCCCGGGAGTGAGCAGTTCTTC,CSVDRPGSEQFF,TRBJ2-1,once,NA,TRBV29-1
TGTGCCAGCAGCCTCCAGGCCACTGAAGCTTTCTTT,CASSLQATEAFF,TRBJ1-1,NA,NA,TRBV7-9
TGTGCCAGCAGTCCCCCCCAGGGATGGGAGACCCAGTACTTC,CASSPPQGWETQYF,TRBJ2-5,NA,NA,TRBV28
TGTGCTAGTGGGCCGGGGGGATGGAATGAGCAGTTCTTC,CASGPGGWNEQFF,TRBJ2-1,NA,TRBD2,TRBV12-5
TGTGCCAGCAGCCAATACTACGAGCAGTACTTC,CASSQYYEQYF,TRBJ2-7,NA,NA,TRBV3-1/TRBV3-2
TGTGCCACCAGGGACCCGGGCAGGGGGAATGAAAAACTGTTTTTT,CATRDPGRGNEKLFF,TRBJ1-4,NA,TRBD1,TRBV15
TGTGCCAGCACCCAAGGGGGCATCGGTGGCTACACCTTC,CASTQGGIGGYTF,TRBJ1-2,NA,TRBD1,TRBV5-6
TGTGCCAGCAGCCTCACCGGGACAGGGGCTGGAAACACCATATATTTT,CASSLTGTGAGNTIYF,TRBJ1-3,few,TRBD1,TRBV7-2
TGCGCCAGCAGTTCACCTACTAGCTCCTACGAGCAGTACTTC,CASSSPTSSYEQYF,TRBJ2-7,NA,NA,TRBV5-1
TGTGCCAGCAGAATAACTCCGGGAGGCAGGACCGGGGAGCTGTTTTTT,CASRITPGGRTGELFF,TRBJ2-2,NA,TRBD2,TRBV28
TGTGCCAGCAGCTTGGGATCGGGGTCTGGTACCGGGGAGCTGTTTTTT,CASSLGSGSGTGELFF,TRBJ2-2,NA,NA,TRBV5-6
TGCAGTGCTAGTACTCAATTAGAGGGTGACACTGAAGCTTTCTTT,CSASTQLEGDTEAFF,TRBJ1-1,NA,NA,TRBV20-1
TGTGCCAGCAGCGTACACGGGAGTGACTTAGGTGAAAAACTGTTTTTT,CASSVHGSDLGEKLFF,TRBJ1-4,once,NA,TRBV9
TGCGCCAGCAGCCAAGGGCGGCAGGGAAGTAGCAATCAGCCCCAGCATTTT,CASSQGRQGSSNQPQHF,TRBJ1-5,NA,NA,TRBV4-1
TGTGCCAGCGACCGGGGCGGCGGGGGGTATGAGCAGTTCTTC,CASDRGGGGYEQFF,TRBJ2-1,NA,TRBD2,TRBV7-9
TGTGCCAGCAGACCCCGGTCCACCCTGAGGAGGGGCGGCTACACCTTC,CASRPRSTLRRGGYTF,TRBJ1-2,NA,NA,TRBV6-6
TGTGCCAGCAGGGGGTCTGGACAGGGGAATGAAAAACTGTTTTTT,CASRGSGQGNEKLFF,TRBJ1-4,NA,TRBD1,TRBV6-5
TGTGCCAGCAGTAAGGGACAGACTACCGGGGAGCTGTTTTTT,CASSKGQTTGELFF,TRBJ2-2,NA,TRBD1,TRBV6-5
TGTGCCAGCAGCGCTACTACGAACACCGGGGAGCTGTTTTTT,CASSATTNTGELFF,TRBJ2-2,NA,NA,TRBV9